The subject of this entry is one TCR beta chain. V was pared by 1 base and J by 9 bases, with 6 bases of the junction left unmatched. Germline loops: CDR1 GTSNPN, CDR2 SVGIG (reference sequence). The CDR3 runs to 15 residues. Profiled with immunoSEQ multiplex PCR; TCRdb holds only in-frame clones, not every one. The table has fewer than 600,000 clones, about nine tenths seen once. Treatment denoted: roughly 18 received Ad26.COV2.S at low or high dose, single or two shots; 5 received placebo; per-sample allocation not given. Sample collection was performed on day 63 after the first vaccine or placebo injection. These data come from a study of Ad26.COV2.S vaccination and SARS-CoV-2 variants.

The sequence was collected from a person between 18 and 65 years old who received the Ad26.COV2.S COVID-19 vaccine or a placebo. The V call is TRBV30, the J call TRBJ2-7; the match to TRBD2 covers 16 bases. The sequenced sample was peripheral blood, obtained in a trial of Ad26.COV2.S vaccine versus placebo. In DNA, the CDR3 is TGTGCCTGGAGTGGTACCGGGACTAGCGGGAGGGGGCAGTACTTC. This gives the protein CAWSGTGTSGRGQYF.